These 27 T cell receptor beta chains originate from one sample sequenced in a study of blood T cell repertoires in COVID-19. The method was immunoSEQ multiplex PCR; TCRdb's version includes in-frame clones alone and lacks a portion of them. Here the sample spans about 150,000 clones, roughly nine tenths being singletons. Sequenced material: peripheral blood. These receptors all come from a man younger than 30 with COVID-19, enrolled during active disease.

The V and J genes are TRBV20-1 and TRBJ2-7, with 8 bases matching TRBD2. The CDR3 loop spans 14 amino acids. With 3 bases clipped from V and 7 bases from J, the junction kept 11 bases outside the gene matches. CDR1 DFQATT and CDR2 SNEGSKA come from the germline V gene (reference sequence). CDR3 DNA sequence: TGCAGTGCTAGTCCGGCAGCGGGAGTGCGAGAGCAGTACTTC. As protein: CSASPAAGVREQYF.

J is TRBJ1-6 and V is TRBV4-1; D is perhaps TRBD1 (6 bases). CDR3 length: 17 residues. Germline CDR1 MGHRA, CDR2 YSYEKL. Trimming stripped 2 bases from V and 10 bases from J, with 21 bases between. The DNA of the CDR3 is TGCGCCAGCAGCCAAACGACAGGTCCTGTCTCTGCATCACCCCTCCACTTT. This sequence encodes CASSQTTGPVSASPLHF.

This clone was detected only a few times. This rearrangement joins TRBV19 to TRBJ1-5, with D possibly TRBD1 on 5 matching bases. CDR3 size: 12 residues. Germline values: CDR1 LNHDA, CDR2 SQIVND (reference sequence). V dropped 7 bases and J dropped 4 bases, with 8 bases sitting between them. CDR3 nucleotides: TGTGCCAGTACAGGGCTGAATCAGCCCCAGCATTTT. Translation: CASTGLNQPQHF.

This clone was seen once. The chain employs TRBV6-2 or TRBV6-3 and TRBJ2-2, with 11 nucleotides matching TRBD2. Germline V CDR1 and CDR2: MNHEY, SVGEGT. Trimming cost V 5 bases and J 3 bases; bases outside gene matches: 11. The CDR3 totals 18 residues. CDR3 DNA sequence: TGTGCCAGCAGTAAAAATGACTTACTAGCGGGAGACACCGGGGAGCTGTTTTTT. Its protein product is CASSKNDLLAGDTGELFF.

The chain combines TRBV7-8 with TRBJ2-1; tentatively, D is TRBD2 (5 bases). Germline-derived CDR1 and CDR2 are SGHVS and FQNEAQ. This CDR3 contains 13 residues. V lost 5 bases and J lost 6, with 11 bases in between. The CDR3 bases are TGTGCCAGCAGCCCCGTGAGGGCCAATGAGCAGTTCTTC. Translation gives CASSPVRANEQFF.

The chain links TRBV11-2 to TRBJ2-2; a weak D match, TRBD2 (5 bases). CDR1 is SGHAT, CDR2 FQNNGV, per germline. Trimming pared 2 bases from V and 11 bases from J, leaving 9 bases between. The CDR3 length is 12 residues. The CDR3 is CASSLTPGELFF. The CDR3 DNA is TGTGCCAGCAGCTTAACCCCGGGAGAGCTGTTTTTT. Together with reference TRBV11-2 and TRBJ2-2, the CDR3 gives the full variable domain: EAGVAQSPRYKIIEKRQSVAFWCNPISGHATLYWYQQILGQGPKLLIQFQNNGVVDDSQLPKDRFSAERLKGVDSTLKIQPAKLEDSAVYLCASSLTPGELFFGEGSRLTVL.

The V gene is TRBV7-8, the J gene TRBJ2-7, with D perhaps TRBD2 (6 bases). In germline, CDR1 is SGHVS, CDR2 FQNEAQ. The CDR3 is 14 residues long. The V end was cut by 1 base, the J end by 6 bases, with 13 bases between. Here the CDR3 reads CASSLGRAGIEQYF. The CDR3 DNA reads as TGTGCCAGCAGCTTAGGGCGGGCGGGGATCGAGCAGTACTTC.

There are a few counts of this clone. This chain uses TRBV15 with TRBJ2-1; 10 bases align to TRBD2. This CDR3 contains 17 residues. CDR1 and CDR2 from the germline V gene are LNHNV and YYDKDF (reference sequence). Unmatched junction bases numbered 4, after V lost 1 base and J lost 1 base. CDR3 in amino acids: CATSRGLAGVSYNEQFF. The DNA for the CDR3 is TGTGCCACCAGCAGAGGGCTAGCGGGAGTTTCCTACAATGAGCAGTTCTTC. Filled out from reference TRBV15 and TRBJ2-1, the complete variable domain reads DAMVIQNPRYQVTQFGKPVTLSCSQTLNHNVMYWYQQKSSQAPKLLFHYYDKDFNNEADTPDNFQSRRPNTSFCFLDIRSPGLGDTAMYLCATSRGLAGVSYNEQFFGPGTRLTVL.

The CDR3 spells CAISESQYTEAFF. CDR3 sequence (DNA): TGTGCCATCAGTGAGTCCCAGTACACTGAAGCTTTCTTT. The rearrangement links TRBV10-3 to TRBJ1-1; D uncertain. CDR3 length: 13 amino acids. Per germline, CDR1 ENHRY and CDR2 SYGVKD. With 0 bases removed from V and 3 bases from J, the gap between germline ends came to 5 bases.

This clone was detected a few times. This sequence joins TRBV5-6 and TRBJ2-3; 8 bases align to TRBD2. Germline V CDR1 and CDR2: SGHDT, YYEEEE. V lost 4 bases to trimming and J lost 0 bases; unmatched junction nucleotides: 7. This CDR3 is 16 amino acids long. The CDR3 DNA sequence: TGTGCCAGCAGCCCAGGACTAGCTCGGAGCACAGATACGCAGTATTTT. Amino acids: CASSPGLARSTDTQYF.

Concerning this clone: The junction differs from germline at one of its ends, possibly a read error. The gene calls are TRBV10-2 and TRBJ1-4, with unresolved D. There are 15 residues in the CDR3. CDR1 and CDR2 from the germline V gene are WSHSY and SAAADI. CDR3 sequence (DNA): TGCGCCAGCAGTGAGTCGGGGAGGATGGCTGAAAAACTGCTTTTT. Its protein product is CASSESGRMAEKLLF.

J is TRBJ2-1 and V is TRBV4-1, with D possibly TRBD2 on 6 matching bases. Germline V gene sequence: CDR1 MGHRA, CDR2 YSYEKL. This CDR3 is 15 amino acids long. V gave up 3 bases and J gave up 4 bases, with 13 bases separating them. The CDR3 DNA sequence: TGCGCCAGCAGCCACCGGACTACCGGATACAATGAGCAGTTCTTC. As protein: CASSHRTTGYNEQFF.

The V call is TRBV7-6, the J call TRBJ1-6, with 7 bases fitting TRBD1. CDR3 size: 16 residues. V trimming: 2 bases; J trimming: 8 bases; junction bases outside the gene matches: 9. CDR1 is SGHVS, CDR2 FNYEAQ, per germline. CDR3 protein: CASSLKPDRVDSPLHF. DNA for the CDR3: TGTGCCAGCAGCTTAAAACCCGACAGGGTAGATTCACCCCTCCACTTT.

The V and J genes are TRBV3-1 (or the pseudogene TRBV3-2) and TRBJ2-7, with 10 nucleotides matching TRBD1. This CDR3 contains 15 residues. V lost 1 base and J lost 7; bases outside the gene matches: 7. Germline CDR1 LGHDT, CDR2 YNNKEL (reference sequence). The CDR3 nucleotides are TGTGCCAGCAGCCAAGGCGGGACAGGGGTGGCGGAGCAGTACTTC. Amino acids: CASSQGGTGVAEQYF.

V usage is TRBV29-1 and J usage is TRBJ1-1; TRBD1 matches at 10 bases. Unmatched junction bases numbered 8, after V lost 7 bases and J lost 9 bases. The germline V gene has CDR1 SQVTM and CDR2 ANQGSEA. The CDR3 covers 12 residues. The CDR3 loop is CSGRRQGAKAFF. Here the CDR3 DNA reads TGCAGCGGTCGCCGACAGGGGGCGAAAGCTTTCTTT.

Note on this clone: Relative to the germline gene, one junction end is altered; a read error may explain this. The chain uses TRBV5-1 and TRBJ2-7; 9 positions match TRBD2. This CDR3 spans 16 amino acids. The germline V gene has CDR1 SGHRS and CDR2 YFSETQ. The CDR3 sequence: CASSLSSGGLSYGQYF. DNA for the CDR3: TGCGCCAGCAGCTTAAGTAGCGGGGGATTATCCTACGGGCAGTACTTC.

About this clone: A read error may produce the germline difference seen at one junction end. The CDR3 sequence: CASSEEGRTYNEQFF. The CDR3 bases are TGTGCCAGCAGCGAAGAGGGGCGGACCTACAATGAGCAGTTCTTC. V gene TRBV6-1 combines with J gene TRBJ2-1; D may match TRBD1 or TRBD2 (5 bases each). Germline CDR1 is MNHNS and CDR2 is SASEGT. The CDR3 covers 15 residues.

This chain joins TRBV28 and TRBJ1-5, with a weak D call TRBD1 (5 bases). The V gene lost 5 bases and the J gene lost 4 bases, with 12 bases spanning the gap. The CDR3 sequence is 14 residues long. Germline-derived CDR1 and CDR2 are MDHEN and SYDVKM. The chain's CDR3 is CASSLRRGNQPQHF. The DNA of the CDR3 is TGTGCCAGCAGTCTTAGGCGGGGGAATCAGCCCCAGCATTTT.

The rearrangement links TRBV2 to TRBJ2-3; tentative D call: TRBD1 (6 bases). V lost 8 bases to trimming and J lost 5 bases, with 20 bases between them. The CDR3 contains 15 residues. Germline V gene sequence: CDR1 SNHLY, CDR2 FYNNEI. CDR3 nucleotide sequence: TGTGCCAGCTCCCTAACCGGACAGCGAGGAGATACGCAGTATTTT. It yields the protein CASSLTGQRGDTQYF. Variable domain in full (rest from reference TRBV2 and TRBJ2-3): EPEVTQTPSHQVTQMGQEVILRCVPISNHLYFYWYRQILGQKVEFLVSFYNNEISEKSEIFDDQFSVERPDGSNFTLKIRSTKLEDSAMYFCASSLTGQRGDTQYFGPGTRLTVL.

The chain employs TRBV6-5 and TRBJ2-3, with D uncertain. CDR1 and CDR2 (germline): MNHEY, SVGAGI. This CDR3 spans 14 amino acids. Trimming pared 8 bases from V and 0 bases from J, leaving 12 bases between. The CDR3 reads CASVSTISTDTQYF. Here the CDR3 DNA reads TGTGCCAGCGTGTCGACAATAAGCACAGATACGCAGTATTTT.

The chain carries TRBV21-1 and TRBJ2-1; the D call TRBD2 from the table was never checked on the DNA. TRBV21-1 is annotated as a pseudogene. The CDR3 has 15 residues. The CDR3 is CASSKGLAVYNEQFF. The CDR3 coding sequence is TGTGCCAGCAGCAAGGGACTAGCGGTCTACAATGAGCAGTTCTTC.

The CDR3 DNA reads TGCAGCGTCCATACTATGGCGGGCGGGACCGGGGAGCTGTTTTTT. Translated, it gives CSVHTMAGGTGELFF. This sequence joins TRBV29-1 and TRBJ2-2; D possibly corresponds to TRBD2 (5 bases). V lost 6 bases, J lost 5 bases, and 19 bases lay in between. This CDR3 region has 15 residues. Per the germline V gene, CDR1 is SQVTM and CDR2 is ANQGSEA.

This clone was seen a single time. The CDR3 reads CASSPNYRGRNEQYF. In DNA form, the CDR3 reads TGCGCCAGCAGCCCGAACTACAGGGGAAGGAACGAGCAGTACTTC. The chain joins TRBV5-1 to TRBJ2-7; 7 bases align to TRBD1. The ends lost 4 bases at V and 5 bases at J; junction bases unmatched: 12. CDR3 length: 15 amino acids. The V gene's germline CDR1 is SGHRS and CDR2 YFSETQ.

This clone has only a few counts. The chain carries TRBV28 and TRBJ2-7, with TRBD2 as a possible D gene (5 bases). The V and J ends lost 6 bases and 0 bases respectively, with 15 bases between them. The CDR3 totals 15 residues. Germline CDR1 reads MDHEN; CDR2 reads SYDVKM. DNA of the CDR3: TGTGCCAGCAGCCCCGAGTGGAGGAGCTCCTACGAGCAGTACTTC. It specifies CASSPEWRSSYEQYF.

The gene calls are TRBV6-5 and TRBJ2-3; 9 positions agree with TRBD2. The CDR3 spans 15 residues. V shed 3 bases, J shed 2 bases, and the junction held 3 bases outside the gene matches. Germline lookup yields CDR1 MNHEY and CDR2 SVGAGI. CDR3 DNA: TGTGCCAGCAGTTATCTAGCGGGGAACACAGATACGCAGTATTTT. This translates into CASSYLAGNTDTQYF.

The CDR3 DNA reads TGCGCCAGCACAGGAGAGAGGGCTGACGAGCAGTACTTC. It yields the protein CASTGERADEQYF. V is TRBV10-2 and J is TRBJ2-7; D perhaps matches TRBD2 (5 bases). The germline V gene encodes CDR1 WSHSY and CDR2 SAAADI. The CDR3 sequence is 13 residues long. V was trimmed by 7 bases and J by 5 bases, leaving 15 bases between them.

The chain couples TRBV11-3 to TRBJ1-5; a weak D match, TRBD1 (6 bases). V was trimmed by 5 bases and J by 5 bases, leaving 13 bases between them. Germline V lookup: CDR1 SGHNT, CDR2 YENEEA. The CDR3 covers 14 residues. The CDR3 loop reads CASSIRGGYQPQHF. The CDR3 DNA sequence: TGTGCCAGCAGCATCAGGGGAGGGTATCAGCCCCAGCATTTT.